These 5 T cell receptor beta chains originate from one sample sequenced in a study of shared clonotypes between healthy human individuals. Naive CD8 cells, CD45RO-negative and positively selected for CCR7, excluded terminally differentiated effector memory CD45RA+ cells. Here immunoSEQ multiplex PCR was the method, and the copy in TCRdb shows in-frame clones only, minus some. The data contain around 2,000,000 clones, about 92% of them singletons. Source material: naive CD8+ T cells from PBMCs. The receptors derive from a man younger than 30 in good health. Some clones in this sample may be carry-over from other donors' samples.

The rearrangement uses TRBV5-1 and TRBJ1-1; D gene ambiguous. Trimming shortened V by 1 base and J by 6 bases, and 7 bases separated the two germline ends. Germline CDR1 SGHRS, CDR2 YFSETQ. The CDR3 spans 12 residues. CDR3 region: CASSLRPSEAFF. In DNA form, the CDR3 reads TGCGCCAGCAGCTTGAGGCCTTCTGAAGCTTTCTTT.

The chain links TRBV5-1 to TRBJ2-2; 13 nucleotides align to TRBD2. With 6 bases clipped from V and 0 bases from J, the junction kept 8 bases outside the gene matches. Germline-derived CDR1 and CDR2 are SGHRS and YFSETQ. The CDR3 length is 18 residues. The CDR3 coding sequence is TGCGCCAGCAACAGACTAGCGGGAGGCTATGCGAACACCGGGGAGCTGTTTTTT. It codes for CASNRLAGGYANTGELFF.

The gene calls are TRBV15 and TRBJ2-7; 12 nucleotides match TRBD2. The CDR3 consists of 17 residues. Trimming removed 5 bases from V and 5 bases from J; junction bases left unmatched: 13. Germline CDR1 reads LNHNV; CDR2 reads YYDKDF (reference sequence). DNA for the CDR3: TGTGCCACCAGCCGACGACCCGGACTAGCGGGACCCAACGAGCAGTACTTC. This sequence encodes CATSRRPGLAGPNEQYF.

This clone has a single count. The chain uses TRBV7-2 and TRBJ2-7, with 7 bases identical to TRBD2. This CDR3 region has 16 residues. V trimming: 1 base; J trimming: 5 bases; junction bases outside the gene matches: 11. Germline CDR1 SGHTA, CDR2 FQGNSA. CDR3 residues: CASSLVIGGSPDEQYF. The CDR3 DNA sequence: TGTGCCAGCAGCTTAGTTATTGGCGGGAGTCCCGACGAGCAGTACTTC.

The chain joins TRBV2 to TRBJ2-7; maybe TRBD1 (6 bases). Germline V gene sequence: CDR1 SNHLY, CDR2 FYNNEI. Trimming removed 4 bases at V and 5 bases at J, with 15 bases between. CDR3 length equals 14 residues. For the CDR3, the DNA is TGTGCCAGCAGTGTCGGCCAGGGGTTGGACGAGCAGTACTTC. Translation: CASSVGQGLDEQYF.